Included here is one T cell receptor (beta chain) sequence, with context. The CDR3 contains 15 residues. Germline trimming cut 3 bases from V and 3 bases from J; bases unmatched to any gene: 7. Germline V gives CDR1 SEHNR, CDR2 FQNEAQ (reference sequence). Original processing notes: From reference gene primer amplification, estimates of nucleated cell counts were derived. Sequenced by immunoSEQ multiplex PCR; TCRdb stores in-frame clones only, minus some. V, J and clone size derive from that table, while D and trimming were established from the DNA sequence. The sample lists 200,000 to 250,000 clones, roughly 80% occurring once. The data belong to a study of blood T cell repertoires in COVID-19. Looking at the study overall: Both acute and convalescent COVID-19 samples were obtained from the United States, Italy and Spain. PBMCs, B-cell-depleted T cells, or T cells were the source of the cDNA or gDNA that made up the material.

This clonotype was obtained from a woman between 70 and 85 years old with acute or convalescent COVID-19. The sequenced sample was peripheral blood. This chain links TRBV7-9 with TRBJ1-2; 7 bases are a match to TRBD1. CDR3 loop: CASSFSTGAYYGYTF. The CDR3 DNA reads as TGTGCCAGCAGCTTTTCCACAGGGGCCTACTATGGCTACACCTTC.